This TCR beta chain is from a study of T cell repertoires in cytomegalovirus infection (dated by TCRdb to between 2017 and 2020). Turning to the overall study: Peptide stimulations targeted recently identified HLA-C-restricted CMV epitopes, whose presentation resists viral immunomodulation, together with well-studied HLA-B-restricted epitopes. Donor HLA type was relevant to the analysis, because carriage of CMV infection together with the matching HLA type was indicated by public TCR beta signatures. Study-wide findings and limitations: The ex vivo response was dominated by HLA-C-restricted CMV-specific TCR beta clonotypes, which also provided the single most frequent clonotype in two of eight donors. In both this cohort and an independent cohort of a few hundred donors, the cumulative frequency of public TCR beta family members distinguished carriers of CMV infection plus the relevant HLA type.

The treatment or condition label on this specimen signifies: in vitro stimulation with specific CMV peptide epitopes to enrich CMV-specific T cells. Many counts were recorded for this clonotype. Its recognized antigen is unknown. Base qualities are not at hand, and no much larger clone is one base apart. Sequencing was carried out with an Illumina HiSeq 1500. The public sequencing data were trimmed at Q25 with fastp and processed into clonotypes with MiXCR by TCRdb, which kept only in-frame beta chains. When rows share a CDR3 protein, they turn into one entry using the most common DNA and genes. In all, the sample holds some 900,000 distinct CDR3 sequences, and 32% of those were seen once. Together, the top ten hold around 11% of the sample. The cysteine opens and the valine closes a CDR3 of 17 amino acids. CDR3 DNA is the only sequence kept; it has 51 bases, read in frame from the first base. Looking up the germline V gene yields CDR1 SGHTA and CDR2 FQGNSA. The junction shows trimming of 3 bases on V and 4 bases on J, and the gene matches do not reach 14 bases of it.

The sequencing here drew on cultured CD8+ T cells from PBMCs, taken from culture after CMV antigen stimulation. This sequence originates from a human donor in good health (CMV status not recorded). Some clones in this sample may be carry-over from other donors' samples. The rearrangement combines TRBV7-2 with TRBJ2-7; 8 nucleotides in the junction match TRBD2. The sequence in DNA is TGTGCCAGCAGCTTTGGAACTGGGACTAGTGGGAGGTACGAGCAGTACGTC. The translation is CASSFGTGTSGRYEQYV.